This TCR beta chain originates from a study of blood T cell repertoires in COVID-19. Study-wide background: Samples taken during acute and convalescent COVID-19 were collected in the United States, Italy and Spain. The analysed material was cDNA or gDNA that came from T cells, B-cell-depleted T cells, or PBMCs.

CDR3 length: 17 amino acids. Germline assignment: CDR1 LGHDT and CDR2 YNNKEL (reference sequence). The V and J ends lost 3 bases and 10 bases, in that order; junction bases with no gene match: 20. TCRdb's table, derived via immunoSEQ multiplex PCR, lists solely in-frame clones and lacks some. Found here are under 400,000 clones, approximately 86% of them singletons; the top ten hold 4% to 5%. This clone was seen only a few times. Individuals drawn from 20 to 25 US areas were about 18 to 95 years old. Cohort placement rested on clinical history that participants reported themselves. The clonotype was recovered from a woman between 40 and 55 years old with acute COVID-19. Sequencing input: PBMCs or T cells enriched from blood (not recorded which). The chain carries TRBV3-1 (or the pseudogene TRBV3-2) and TRBJ1-2; TRBD1 aligns across 7 bases. DNA for the CDR3: TGTGCCAGCAGCCAGCCTTTTATTCAGGGGGGATTATCGGCCTACACCTTC. This gives the protein CASSQPFIQGGLSAYTF.